This entry describes one T cell receptor beta chain. Its antigen is unknown. Donors were Caucasian adults residing in Nashville, Tennessee, USA. This sample is part of a study of shared clonotypes between healthy human individuals. General study points: Tissue TCR repertoires likely differ from these blood-only repertoires.

CDR3 length equals 13 residues. The ends were cut back, 5 bases at V and 4 bases at J, with 12 bases in the middle. CDR1 and CDR2 from the germline V gene are SEHNR and FQNEAQ (reference sequence). As processed by the authors: Junction-only immunoSEQ sequences carried no quality scores, so filtering differed. The data were produced by immunoSEQ multiplex PCR, yet TCRdb's version contains in-frame clones alone and is incomplete. V, J and clone size were drawn from that table, and D and trimming were deduced from the DNA. The sample lists about 520,000 clones, 70% to 80% occurring once. The V gene is TRBV7-9, the J gene TRBJ2-7; D gene unclear. The clonotype comes from a woman aged 40 to 50 in good health. Some clones in this sample may be carry-over from other donors' samples. Sample: PBMCs. The CDR3, as DNA: TGTGCCAGCAGCCTGAGAAGTTGGTACGAGCAGTACTTC. It is translated as CASSLRSWYEQYF.